The 3 T cell receptor beta chains in this list originate from one sample, sequenced in a study of shared clonotypes between healthy human individuals. The table came from immunoSEQ multiplex PCR; TCRdb's copy has only in-frame clones and leaves some out. The data show about 1.5 million clones, roughly 97% seen once. Sequenced input: naive CD4+ T cells sorted from blood. Subset denoted: CD45RA+ positively selected. These receptors came from a man younger than 40 in good health.

This chain connects TRBV19 to TRBJ1-3; TRBD1 might be the D (5 bases). The V end was cut by 3 bases, the J end by 1 base, with 13 bases between. CDR3 length equals 16 residues. Looked up from germline, CDR1 is LNHDA and CDR2 is SQIVND (reference sequence). CDR3: CASSITGSGSGNTIYF. CDR3 DNA: TGTGCCAGTAGTATTACCGGCTCAGGGTCTGGAAACACCATATATTTT.

V and J are TRBV18 and TRBJ2-2, with 7 bases aligning to TRBD1. The CDR3 runs 15 residues. J lost 3 bases, V lost 1 base, and 2 bases had no gene match. Germline values: CDR1 KGHSH, CDR2 LQKENI. In nucleotides, the CDR3 is TGTGCCAGCTCACCACAGGGGGCGGACACCGGGGAGCTGTTTTTT. Protein product: CASSPQGADTGELFF.

This chain uses TRBV6-9 with TRBJ1-5, with D unresolved. Germline CDR1 and CDR2: MNHGY and SVAAGI. With 4 bases removed from V and 6 bases from J, the gap between germline ends came to 4 bases. CDR3 length: 11 amino acids. CDR3 sequence: CASSFFQPQHF. The CDR3 DNA reads as TGTGCCAGCAGTTTTTTTCAGCCCCAGCATTTT.